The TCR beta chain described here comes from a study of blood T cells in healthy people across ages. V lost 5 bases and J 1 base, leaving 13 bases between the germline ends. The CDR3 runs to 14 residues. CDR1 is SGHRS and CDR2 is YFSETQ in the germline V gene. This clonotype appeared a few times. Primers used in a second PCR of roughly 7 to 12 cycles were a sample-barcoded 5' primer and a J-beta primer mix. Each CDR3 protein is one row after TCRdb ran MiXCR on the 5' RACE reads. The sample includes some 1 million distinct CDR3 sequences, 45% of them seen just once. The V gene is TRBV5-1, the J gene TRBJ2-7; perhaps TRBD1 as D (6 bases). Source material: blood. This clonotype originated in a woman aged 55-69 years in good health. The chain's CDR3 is CASRIGTTSYEQYF. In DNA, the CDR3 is TGCGCCAGCAGAATCGGGACAACTTCCTACGAGCAGTACTTC.